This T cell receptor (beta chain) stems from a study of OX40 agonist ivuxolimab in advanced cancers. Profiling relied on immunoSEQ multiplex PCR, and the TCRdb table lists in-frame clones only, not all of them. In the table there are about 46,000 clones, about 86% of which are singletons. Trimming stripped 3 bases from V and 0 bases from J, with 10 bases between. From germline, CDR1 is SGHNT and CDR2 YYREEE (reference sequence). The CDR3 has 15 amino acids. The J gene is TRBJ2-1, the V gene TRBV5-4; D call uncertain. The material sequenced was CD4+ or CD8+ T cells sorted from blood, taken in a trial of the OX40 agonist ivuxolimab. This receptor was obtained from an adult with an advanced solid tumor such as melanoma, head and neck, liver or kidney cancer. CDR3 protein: CASSSLKSSYNEQFF. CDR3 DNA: TGTGCCAGCAGCTCCCTTAAGAGCTCCTACAATGAGCAGTTCTTC.